These T cell receptor beta chains were read from a single sample in a study of immune evolution from preneoplasia to lung adenocarcinoma. Generated by immunoSEQ multiplex PCR, the TCRdb table keeps only in-frame clones and is missing some. The sample consists of around 11,000 clones, less than 85% of them appearing once. What was sequenced was FFPE minimally invasive lung adenocarcinoma tissue. These receptors came from a person aged 65 to 85 with lung adenocarcinoma. Each CDR3 is given with its conserved first and last residue. Each record gives: CDR3 protein, J gene, CDR3 length, V gene.

CDR3aa: CASSTLGGGGGYTF
j_gene: TRBJ1-2
len: 14
v_gene: TRBV19

CDR3aa: CASSETGNSYEQYF
j_gene: TRBJ2-7
len: 14
v_gene: TRBV10-2

CDR3aa: CASSQVARQAGGSYEQYF
j_gene: TRBJ2-7
len: 18
v_gene: TRBV4-1

CDR3aa: CASSPGLAGASYNEQFF
j_gene: TRBJ2-1
len: 17
v_gene: TRBV18

CDR3aa: CASSFDRNTEAFF
j_gene: TRBJ1-1
len: 13
v_gene: TRBV5-8

CDR3aa: CASSLQVTEAFF
j_gene: TRBJ1-1
len: 12
v_gene: TRBV7-9

CDR3aa: CAWRLPQTTGELFF
j_gene: TRBJ2-2
len: 14
v_gene: TRBV30

CDR3aa: CASSFRRTDTQYF
j_gene: TRBJ2-3
len: 13
v_gene: TRBV11-2

CDR3aa: CASSRLLNTGELFF
j_gene: TRBJ2-2
len: 14
v_gene: TRBV28

CDR3aa: CASSVDGRSKNIQYF
j_gene: TRBJ2-4
len: 15
v_gene: TRBV9

CDR3aa: CASSQGARSAAQYF
j_gene: TRBJ2-5
len: 14
v_gene: TRBV14

CDR3aa: CASSDWNTEAFF
j_gene: TRBJ1-1
len: 12
v_gene: TRBV6-1

CDR3aa: CASSLDASSPYGYTF
j_gene: TRBJ1-2
len: 15
v_gene: TRBV7-2

CDR3aa: CASRGHRGTEAFF
j_gene: TRBJ1-1
len: 13
v_gene: TRBV4-1

CDR3aa: CASSQDRGQGGIKVTFF
j_gene: TRBJ1-1
len: 17
v_gene: TRBV4-1

CDR3aa: CATSRDWEDTQYF
j_gene: TRBJ2-3
len: 13
v_gene: TRBV15

CDR3aa: CASTKTSGQETQYF
j_gene: TRBJ2-5
len: 14
v_gene: TRBV19

CDR3aa: CASSLEGDGYTF
j_gene: TRBJ1-2
len: 12
v_gene: TRBV11-2

CDR3aa: CASSPINPGPTVRNEQFF
j_gene: TRBJ2-1
len: 18
v_gene: TRBV7-3

CDR3aa: CASSRMGFYGYTF
j_gene: TRBJ1-2
len: 13
v_gene: TRBV5-4

CDR3aa: CASSLAQYSYEQYF
j_gene: TRBJ2-7
len: 14
v_gene: TRBV7-2

CDR3aa: CASSLVAGDSNQPQHF
j_gene: TRBJ1-5
len: 16
v_gene: TRBV7-6

CDR3aa: CASSPGAGLGELFF
j_gene: TRBJ2-2
len: 14
v_gene: TRBV7-9

CDR3aa: CASSLGWRGSGEETQYF
j_gene: TRBJ2-5
len: 17
v_gene: TRBV7-6

CDR3aa: CASSPPGELGTDTQYF
j_gene: TRBJ2-3
len: 16
v_gene: TRBV18

CDR3aa: CASSRLRDSPYGYTF
j_gene: TRBJ1-2
len: 15
v_gene: TRBV30

CDR3aa: CASSVGHRNTEAFF
j_gene: TRBJ1-1
len: 14
v_gene: TRBV9

CDR3aa: CASSFQTGAGRTDTQYF
j_gene: TRBJ2-3
len: 17
v_gene: TRBV4-1

CDR3aa: CATHEGGTGNYGYTF
j_gene: TRBJ1-2
len: 15
v_gene: TRBV6-5

CDR3aa: CASSTRGRRVGNQPQHF
j_gene: TRBJ1-5
len: 17
v_gene: TRBV28

CDR3aa: CASSAGTPYNEQFF
j_gene: TRBJ2-1
len: 14
v_gene: TRBV5-1

CDR3aa: CASSPSTASGNTIYF
j_gene: TRBJ1-3
len: 15
v_gene: TRBV14

CDR3aa: CAWSVVHKNTEAFF
j_gene: TRBJ1-1
len: 14
v_gene: TRBV30

CDR3aa: CASSPEGLSYNEQFF
j_gene: TRBJ2-1
len: 15
v_gene: TRBV18

CDR3aa: CASRQGAGVGDTQYF
j_gene: TRBJ2-3
len: 15
v_gene: TRBV2

CDR3aa: CASSYRDYIYNEQFF
j_gene: TRBJ2-1
len: 15
v_gene: TRBV5-1

CDR3aa: CAWSVPGGRNTGELFF
j_gene: TRBJ2-2
len: 16
v_gene: TRBV30

CDR3aa: CASSLTTPAVNTEAFF
j_gene: TRBJ1-1
len: 16
v_gene: TRBV5-1

CDR3aa: CASTQSGQGNSPLHF
j_gene: TRBJ1-6
len: 15
v_gene: TRBV27

CDR3aa: CASSREDRRLSTDTQYF
j_gene: TRBJ2-3
len: 17
v_gene: TRBV5-6

CDR3aa: CAWSVPAGGTDTQYF
j_gene: TRBJ2-3
len: 15
v_gene: TRBV30

CDR3aa: CASSLDSVGELFF
j_gene: TRBJ2-2
len: 13
v_gene: TRBV5-1

CDR3aa: CASSSNSGEKLFF
j_gene: TRBJ1-4
len: 13
v_gene: TRBV7-8

CDR3aa: CASKTGAENTEAFF
j_gene: TRBJ1-1
len: 14
v_gene: TRBV6-5